The 16 T cell receptor beta chains reported below all come from one sample, sequenced in a study of blood T cell repertoires in COVID-19. TCRdb's table, derived via immunoSEQ multiplex PCR, lists solely in-frame clones and lacks some. The data show about 63,000 clones, 87% seen once. Sequenced material: peripheral blood. The receptor set was obtained from an elderly woman with acute or convalescent COVID-19.

The chain recombines TRBV9 with TRBJ2-7; D is perhaps TRBD2 (5 bases). V lost 4 bases, J lost 6 bases, and 23 bases lay in between. Germline CDR1 SGDLS, CDR2 YYNGEE. The CDR3 totals 16 residues. CDR3 protein: CASSTARSGQPGEQYF. CDR3 nucleotides: TGTGCCAGCAGCACCGCTCGGAGCGGCCAGCCGGGCGAGCAGTACTTC.

The chain couples TRBV28 to TRBJ2-3, with TRBD2 matching over 11 bases. The CDR3 is made up of 15 amino acids. J was trimmed by 4 bases and V by 5 bases; bases with no gene match: 5. Germline-derived CDR1 and CDR2 are MDHEN and SYDVKM. The CDR3 DNA reads TGTGCCAGCAGTATAACTAGCGGGAGCTCAGATACGCAGTATTTT. This encodes CASSITSGSSDTQYF.

The V and J genes are TRBV6-5 and TRBJ2-7; D may be TRBD1 (6 bases). This CDR3 has 16 amino acids. Trimming removed 2 bases at V and 2 bases at J, with 16 bases between. In germline, CDR1 is MNHEY, CDR2 SVGAGI. CDR3 protein: CASSYGGAGVTYEQYF. CDR3 nucleotide sequence: TGTGCCAGCAGTTACGGGGGCGCAGGGGTCACCTACGAGCAGTACTTC.

The chain has TRBV5-1 and TRBJ1-2; possible D gene TRBD1, 5 bases. The germline V gene has CDR1 SGHRS and CDR2 YFSETQ. The CDR3 runs to 12 residues. V lost 3 bases and J 7 bases, leaving 10 bases between the germline ends. The CDR3 region is CASSYDSFGYTF. DNA for the CDR3: TGCGCCAGCAGCTATGACAGCTTTGGCTACACCTTC.

The chain links TRBV12-5 to TRBJ1-2; the D is unclear. The CDR3 extends over 12 amino acids. V was cut by 6 bases and J by 4 bases, with 9 bases left in between. Germline lookup yields CDR1 LGHNT and CDR2 FRNRAP. The CDR3 coding sequence is TGTGCTAGTGGCCTAGAACTCTATGGCTACACCTTC. This sequence encodes CASGLELYGYTF.

V usage is TRBV11-3 and J usage is TRBJ2-2; 8 positions match TRBD1. Trimming took 5 bases from V and 0 from J; bases not matched to a gene: 2. The CDR3 covers 15 residues. Germline V lookup: CDR1 SGHNT, CDR2 YENEEA. Written as DNA, the CDR3 is TGTGCCAGCAGCGGGGGACAGGCGAACACCGGGGAGCTGTTTTTT. This sequence encodes CASSGGQANTGELFF.

V usage is TRBV7-2 and J usage is TRBJ1-6, with 7 bases identical to TRBD1. Trimming removed 5 bases from V and 5 bases from J; junction bases left unmatched: 3. The CDR3 is 14 residues long. Germline-derived CDR1 and CDR2 are SGHTA and FQGNSA. This CDR3 reads CASSLGTDNSPLHF. Written as DNA, the CDR3 is TGTGCCAGCAGCCTGGGGACAGATAATTCACCCCTCCACTTT.

The CDR3 nucleotides read TGTGCCACCAGTGGGGCAGGGGGCAAGACTGAAGCTTTCTTT. Its protein product is CATSGAGGKTEAFF. The chain has TRBV24-1 and TRBJ1-1, with 8 nucleotides matching TRBD1. CDR1 KGHDR and CDR2 SFDVKD come from the germline V gene. The CDR3 is 14 residues long. Trimming removed 5 bases from V and 5 bases from J; junction bases left unmatched: 6.

The genes are TRBV4-2 and TRBJ2-4; 7 bases match TRBD1. CDR3 length: 18 residues. Germline CDR1 and CDR2: LGHNA and YNFKEQ. V dropped 0 bases and J dropped 0; count of bases not matched to a gene: 8. The CDR3 sequence: CASSQEAGTVLAKNIQYF. The CDR3 DNA reads as TGTGCCAGCAGCCAAGAGGCCGGGACAGTCCTAGCCAAAAACATTCAGTACTTC.

This sequence joins TRBV5-1 and TRBJ2-7; D is possibly TRBD2 (5 bases). Trimming left V 0 bases short and J 4 bases short, with 14 bases between. CDR1 SGHRS and CDR2 YFSETQ come from the germline V gene. The CDR3 covers 15 residues. The CDR3 nucleotides read TGCGCCAGCAGCTTGGGGGGATATGGAGGTTACGAGCAGTACTTC. This translates into CASSLGGYGGYEQYF.

This rearrangement joins TRBV2 to TRBJ1-2; 10 bases line up with TRBD1. There are 14 residues in the CDR3. The germline V gene encodes CDR1 SNHLY and CDR2 FYNNEI. With V trimmed by 5 bases and J by 5 bases, 5 bases remained unmatched. The CDR3 spells CASSTTGQGYGYTF. Written as DNA, the CDR3 is TGTGCCAGCAGTACTACGGGACAGGGGTATGGCTACACCTTC.

This chain's CDR3 is CASSLAGVGYTF. The CDR3, as DNA: TGTGCCAGCAGCTTAGCGGGGGTAGGCTACACCTTC. The V call is TRBV13, the J call TRBJ1-2; tentative D call: TRBD1 (5 bases). The CDR3 length is 12 residues. V lost 1 base and J 8 bases, leaving 8 bases between the germline ends. In germline, CDR1 is PRHDT, CDR2 FYEKMQ (reference sequence).

As regards this clone: The final CDR3 position lacks the conserved phenylalanine or tryptophan, pointing to a likely read error. The limits of the CDR3 on the DNA are not certain, so only TCRdb's listed CDR3 is given. The rearrangement links TRBV5-6 to TRBJ2-4; the table's D call, TRBD2, has no DNA check behind it. Counting both end residues, the CDR3 totals 12 amino acids. Germline CDR1 and CDR2: SGHDT and YYEEEE. The CDR3 protein is CASSSGRRVSSV.

This chain uses TRBV18 with TRBJ2-1, with a tentative D call TRBD1 (5 bases). Germline CDR1 KGHSH, CDR2 LQKENI. The CDR3 is made up of 15 amino acids. V was pared by 5 bases and J by 7 bases, with 18 bases between. CDR3 protein: CASSSTGPNGNEQFF. The CDR3 coding sequence is TGTGCCAGCTCATCAACAGGCCCCAACGGGAATGAGCAGTTCTTC. Supplemented by reference TRBV18 and TRBJ2-1, the full variable domain reads NAGVMQNPRHLVRRRGQEARLRCSPMKGHSHVYWYRQLPEEGLKFMVYLQKENIIDESGMPKERFSAEFPKEGPSILRIQQVVRGDSAAYFCASSSTGPNGNEQFFGPGTRLTVL.

This chain joins TRBV18 and TRBJ1-6, with unresolved D. The CDR3 has 14 amino acids. Trimming removed 3 bases from V and 8 bases from J, with 11 bases in between. Germline V gene sequence: CDR1 KGHSH, CDR2 LQKENI. The chain's CDR3 is CASSPRQGDSPLHF. In nucleotides, the CDR3 is TGTGCCAGCTCACCTCGGCAAGGAGATTCACCCCTCCACTTT.

This clone was seen once. The chain joins TRBV28 to TRBJ1-1; D is uncertain. The length of the CDR3 is 10 residues. V was clipped by 5 bases and J by 11 bases, with 9 bases between them. Germline-derived CDR1 and CDR2 are MDHEN and SYDVKM. The CDR3 sequence is CASSRLRAFF. CDR3 coding DNA: TGTGCCAGCAGTAGGCTCAGGGCTTTCTTT. The whole variable domain, filled in from reference TRBV28 and TRBJ1-1, reads DVKVTQSSRYLVKRTGEKVFLECVQDMDHENMFWYRQDPGLGLRLIYFSYDVKMKEKGDIPEGYSVSREKKERFSLILESASTNQTSMYLCASSRLRAFFGQGTRLTVV.